This T cell receptor beta chain was sequenced during a study of T cell responses to AZD1222 COVID-19 vaccine. Study-level findings and limits: Spike regions recognized by vaccine-associated CD4 TCRs spanned the protein, led by 160-218 and 743-854.

Concerning this clone itself: Its antigen is not identified.

V was cut by 6 bases and J by 10 bases, with 22 bases left in between. The CDR3 is made up of 14 amino acids. The germline V gene has CDR1 SGHRS and CDR2 YFSETQ. The protocol was immunoSEQ multiplex PCR, while the TCRdb copy is restricted to in-frame clones and leaves out a portion. The table lists over 100,000 clones, around 87% of them singletons. This clonotype originated in an adult in good health. This sequence joins TRBV5-1 and TRBJ2-5; D is perhaps TRBD1 (5 bases). The material was peripheral blood, obtained on day 0 of AZD1222 vaccination. CDR3 sequence reads: CASTPGIGGQGQYF. CDR3 nucleotide sequence: TGCGCCAGCACCCCTGGAATCGGCGGCCAGGGCCAGTACTTC.